Presented here are 10 T cell receptor beta chains from one specimen sequenced in a study of cytomegalovirus exposure and HLA in healthy donors. Use of 60 Vbeta and 13 Jbeta primers characterized the PCR. Assay used: immunoSEQ multiplex PCR; TCRdb lists only in-frame clones, some missing. In the table there are about 130,000 clones, 80% of which are singletons. The sequenced material came from PBMCs. These receptors were collected from a middle-aged man in good health and CMV-seronegative.

This clone was counted only a few times. CDR3 in DNA: TGTGCCAGCTCTGGTGTAGAGGGTGGCAATCAGCCCCAGCATTTT. Translated: CASSGVEGGNQPQHF. The chain links TRBV2 to TRBJ1-5, with D unresolved. Germline lookup yields CDR1 SNHLY and CDR2 FYNNEI. Deletions cut 8 bases from V and 2 bases from J, with 16 bases between. This CDR3 has 15 residues.

The gene calls are TRBV28 and TRBJ2-2; the D is unclear. The CDR3 has 14 residues. The V gene's germline CDR1 is MDHEN and CDR2 SYDVKM. Trimming stripped 5 bases from V and 2 bases from J, with 9 bases between. CDR3 region: CASSILLNTGELFF. The CDR3 nucleotides are TGTGCCAGCAGTATACTCTTAAACACCGGGGAGCTGTTTTTT.

This chain joins TRBV28 and TRBJ1-1; the match to TRBD1 covers 7 bases. V shed 6 bases, J shed 0 bases, and the junction held 7 bases outside the gene matches. Germline V CDR1 and CDR2: MDHEN, SYDVKM. There are 15 residues in the CDR3. The CDR3 loop is CASSLNQGVNTEAFF. The CDR3 DNA sequence: TGTGCCAGCAGCCTAAACCAGGGGGTGAACACTGAAGCTTTCTTT.

This rearrangement joins TRBV10-3 to TRBJ1-4, with TRBD1 identical over 9 bases. With 10 bases clipped from V and 7 bases from J, the junction kept 7 bases outside the gene matches. CDR1 ENHRY and CDR2 SYGVKD come from the germline V gene. This CDR3 spans 13 amino acids. CDR3: CATAGQGSEKLFF. CDR3 coding DNA: TGTGCCACCGCGGGACAGGGTAGTGAAAAACTGTTTTTT.

This chain connects TRBV5-4 to TRBJ1-6, with a weak D call TRBD1 (6 bases). Germline V gives CDR1 SGHNT, CDR2 YYREEE (reference sequence). V dropped 0 bases and J dropped 6 bases, with 16 bases sitting between them. There are 17 residues in the CDR3. CDR3 in DNA: TGTGCCAGCAGCTTGGCCCCCTCAGGGGTAGTTAATTCACCCCTCCACTTT. This gives the protein CASSLAPSGVVNSPLHF. The full variable domain, in which reference TRBV5-4 and TRBJ1-6 provide the parts outside the CDR3, is ETGVTQSPTHLIKTRGQQVTLRCSSQSGHNTVSWYQQALGQGPQFIFQYYREEENGRGNFPPRFSGLQFPNYSSELNVNALELDDSALYLCASSLAPSGVVNSPLHFGNGTRLTVT.

There are a few counts of this clone. This chain connects TRBV5-4 to TRBJ2-2, with D possibly TRBD1 on 5 matching bases. The germline V gene encodes CDR1 SGHNT and CDR2 YYREEE (reference sequence). V shed 0 bases and J shed 7 bases, with 10 bases lying between them. The CDR3 sequence is 14 residues long. CDR3 residues: CASSLGQGGGELFF. The DNA of the CDR3 is TGTGCCAGCAGCTTGGGGCAGGGTGGCGGGGAGCTGTTTTTT.

CDR3 sequence (DNA): TGTGCCAGCAGCCAAGACTGGGGGAGGGAGACCCAGTACTTC. It specifies CASSQDWGRETQYF. The V gene is TRBV4-2, the J gene TRBJ2-5; D may be TRBD2 (6 bases). Looked up from germline, CDR1 is LGHNA and CDR2 is YNFKEQ. V was trimmed by 0 bases and J by 5 bases, leaving 10 bases between them. This CDR3 has 14 amino acids.

Only a few counts were recorded for this clone. The chain recombines TRBV6-5 with TRBJ1-5; 7 nucleotides match TRBD1. Germline CDR1 reads MNHEY; CDR2 reads SVGAGI. The CDR3 runs to 13 residues. V dropped 4 bases and J dropped 9; count of bases not matched to a gene: 6. CDR3: CASSSRTGLPQHF. Here the CDR3 DNA reads TGTGCCAGCAGTTCCCGGACAGGACTGCCCCAGCATTTT.

The genes are TRBV6-5 and TRBJ1-1; unclear D gene. The CDR3 runs to 13 residues. Germline CDR1 and CDR2: MNHEY and SVGAGI. With 6 bases removed from V and 3 bases from J, the gap between germline ends came to 11 bases. CDR3 DNA sequence: TGTGCCAGCAGCCCCGGTCGCTACACTGAAGCTTTCTTT. Translated, it gives CASSPGRYTEAFF.

The genes are TRBV6-4 and TRBJ2-3; 7 nucleotides line up with TRBD1. Germline values: CDR1 MRHNA, CDR2 SNTAGT. The CDR3 has 14 amino acids. V gave up 2 bases and J gave up 4 bases; unmatched junction bases: 3. The CDR3 DNA sequence: TGTGCCAGCAGTGACGGTACAGGGGCAGATACGCAGTATTTT. As protein: CASSDGTGADTQYF.